This TCR beta chain was sequenced for a study of blood T cells in healthy people across ages. A second PCR of 7 to 11 cycles used a sample-barcoded 5' primer and a J-beta primer mix. TCRdb re-derived calls from the 5' RACE reads in MiXCR, one entry per CDR3 protein. Among over a million distinct CDR3 sequences listed, under 55% were seen once. The CDR3 is 14 residues long. The ends were cut back, 7 bases at V and 2 bases at J, with 14 bases in the middle. Germline assignment: CDR1 MNHEY and CDR2 SMNVEV (reference sequence). This clonotype was sampled from a woman younger than 35 in good health. Material for sequencing was blood. The gene calls are TRBV27 and TRBJ1-2, with D possibly matching TRBD1 (5 bases). The CDR3 loop is CASTHVGGNYGYTF. In DNA form, the CDR3 reads TGTGCCAGCACCCACGTGGGGGGGAACTATGGCTACACCTTC.